The 9 T cell receptor beta chains below were found in one sample sequenced in a study of T cell responses to AZD1222 COVID-19 vaccine. Generated by immunoSEQ multiplex PCR, the TCRdb table keeps only in-frame clones and is missing some. The profile covers 150,000 or so clones, with approximately 93% appearing a single time and roughly 1% taken by the ten largest. The starting material was peripheral blood, obtained on day 0 of AZD1222 vaccination. The receptors here all came from an adult in good health.

The chain uses TRBV18 and TRBJ1-1; D is unresolved. The V and J ends lost 2 bases and 0 bases respectively, with 10 bases between them. The germline gives CDR1 KGHSH, CDR2 LQKENI. This CDR3 comprises 15 residues. The CDR3 DNA is TGTGCCAGCTCACCAGCATGGAGTATGAACACTGAAGCTTTCTTT. Protein product: CASSPAWSMNTEAFF.

The chain combines TRBV19 with TRBJ2-2; TRBD1 agrees at 9 bases. V lost 7 bases and J lost 7; bases outside the gene matches: 10. Per the germline V gene, CDR1 is LNHDA and CDR2 is SQIVND (reference sequence). This CDR3 contains 15 residues. The CDR3 is CASTETGGHIGELFF. The CDR3 bases are TGTGCCAGTACCGAGACAGGGGGTCATATCGGGGAGCTGTTTTTT.

J is TRBJ2-5 and V is TRBV19; TRBD2 matches 11 bases. Trimming removed 3 bases from V and 5 bases from J; junction bases left unmatched: 8. Germline V gives CDR1 LNHDA, CDR2 SQIVND (reference sequence). This CDR3 comprises 16 residues. As DNA, the CDR3 is TGTGCCAGTAGTATTTTAGCGGGGGGGCCGCGGGAGACCCAGTACTTC. Translating gives CASSILAGGPRETQYF.

J is TRBJ2-3 and V is TRBV6-1; 9 bases align to TRBD2. This CDR3 has 17 amino acids. Trimming cost V 3 bases and J 0 bases; bases outside gene matches: 7. Germline loops: CDR1 MNHNS, CDR2 SASEGT. CDR3 sequence (DNA): TGTGCCAGCAGTGATTGGATAGCGGGGGCGAGCACAGATACGCAGTATTTT. Residues: CASSDWIAGASTDTQYF.

In its sample, this clone was seen once. This chain connects TRBV9 to TRBJ1-4, with unresolved D. This CDR3 spans 14 amino acids. V was shortened by 0 bases and J by 8 bases, with 11 bases between the two germline ends. Per germline, CDR1 SGDLS and CDR2 YYNGEE. Here the CDR3 DNA reads TGTGCCAGCAGCGTAGGGGCGTCCGAGGAAAAACTGTTTTTT. Its translation: CASSVGASEEKLFF.

This clone occurred once. This sequence joins TRBV28 and TRBJ2-7; maybe TRBD1 (6 bases). From germline, CDR1 is MDHEN and CDR2 SYDVKM. This CDR3 contains 14 residues. The V gene lost 5 bases and the J gene lost 0 bases, with 11 bases spanning the gap. The CDR3 loop reads CASSTTTGSYEQYF. CDR3 coding DNA: TGTGCCAGCAGTACCACGACAGGCTCCTACGAGCAGTACTTC.

The genes are TRBV18 and TRBJ1-2, with D possibly TRBD1 on 5 matching bases. This CDR3 contains 12 residues. V was trimmed by 3 bases and J by 8 bases, leaving 10 bases between them. Looked up from germline, CDR1 is KGHSH and CDR2 is LQKENI. CDR3 sequence: CASSPNGDGYTF. CDR3 bases: TGTGCCAGCTCACCGAATGGGGACGGCTACACCTTC.

The V and J genes are TRBV3-1 (or the pseudogene TRBV3-2) and TRBJ2-2; possibly TRBD2 for D (5 bases). This CDR3 has 16 amino acids. Germline values: CDR1 LGHDT, CDR2 YNNKEL (reference sequence). V was trimmed by 1 base and J by 5 bases, leaving 14 bases between them. CDR3 sequence: CASSQGYSGRTGELFF. The CDR3 DNA reads TGTGCCAGCAGCCAAGGGTATTCGGGGAGAACCGGGGAGCTGTTTTTT.

V and J are TRBV5-1 and TRBJ1-4; TRBD1 is a possible D gene (6 bases). CDR3 size: 14 residues. Germline V CDR1 and CDR2: SGHRS, YFSETQ. V lost 4 bases to trimming and J lost 4 bases, with 11 bases between them. CDR3 sequence: CASSHMGHNEKLFF. The CDR3 DNA sequence: TGCGCCAGCAGCCACATGGGACATAATGAAAAACTGTTTTTT.